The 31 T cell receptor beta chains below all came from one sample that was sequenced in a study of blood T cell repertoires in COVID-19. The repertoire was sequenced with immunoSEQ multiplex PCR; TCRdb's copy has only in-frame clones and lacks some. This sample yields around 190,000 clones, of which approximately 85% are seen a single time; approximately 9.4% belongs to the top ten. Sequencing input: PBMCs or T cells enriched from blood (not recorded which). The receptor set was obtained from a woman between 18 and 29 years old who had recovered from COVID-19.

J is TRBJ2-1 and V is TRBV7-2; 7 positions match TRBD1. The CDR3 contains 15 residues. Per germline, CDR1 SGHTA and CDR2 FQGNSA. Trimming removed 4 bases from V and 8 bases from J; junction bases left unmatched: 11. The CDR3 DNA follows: TGTGCCAGCAGCTCCGACAGGGTATTTTTATATGAGCAGTTCTTC. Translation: CASSSDRVFLYEQFF.

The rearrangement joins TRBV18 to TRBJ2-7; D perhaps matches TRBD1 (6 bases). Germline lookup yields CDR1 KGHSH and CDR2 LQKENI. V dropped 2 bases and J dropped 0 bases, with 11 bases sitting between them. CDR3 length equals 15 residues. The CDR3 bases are TGTGCCAGCTCACCAAGTGGGGGCAACTCCTACGAGCAGTACTTC. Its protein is CASSPSGGNSYEQYF.

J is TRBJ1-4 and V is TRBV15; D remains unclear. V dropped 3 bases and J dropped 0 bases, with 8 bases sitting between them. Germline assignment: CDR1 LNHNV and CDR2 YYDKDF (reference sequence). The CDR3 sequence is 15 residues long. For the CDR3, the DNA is TGTGCCACCAGCAGTTCAACTGCAACTAATGAAAAACTGTTTTTT. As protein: CATSSSTATNEKLFF.

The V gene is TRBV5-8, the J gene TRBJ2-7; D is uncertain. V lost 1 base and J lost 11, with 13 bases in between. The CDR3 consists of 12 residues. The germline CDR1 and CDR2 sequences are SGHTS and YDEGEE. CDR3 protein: CASSLKLGAEYF. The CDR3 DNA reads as TGTGCCAGCAGCTTGAAGCTCGGAGCAGAGTACTTC.

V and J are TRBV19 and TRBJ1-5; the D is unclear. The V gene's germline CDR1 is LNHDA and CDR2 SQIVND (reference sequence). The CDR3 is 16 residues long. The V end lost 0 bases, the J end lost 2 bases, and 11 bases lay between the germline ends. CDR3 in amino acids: CASSIDPVSGNQPQHF. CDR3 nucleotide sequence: TGTGCCAGTAGTATAGATCCCGTGTCGGGCAATCAGCCCCAGCATTTT.

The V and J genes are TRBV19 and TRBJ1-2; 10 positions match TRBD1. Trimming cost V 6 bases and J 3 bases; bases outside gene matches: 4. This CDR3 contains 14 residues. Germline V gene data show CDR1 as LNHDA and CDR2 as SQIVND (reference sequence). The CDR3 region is CASRRDRGDYGYTF. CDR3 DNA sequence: TGTGCCAGTAGGAGGGACAGGGGTGACTATGGCTACACCTTC.

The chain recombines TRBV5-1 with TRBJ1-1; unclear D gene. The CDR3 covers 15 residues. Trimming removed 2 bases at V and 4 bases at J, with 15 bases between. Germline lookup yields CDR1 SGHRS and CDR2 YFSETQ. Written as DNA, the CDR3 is TGCGCCAGCAGCTTTTTTGGGCCCGTGGCCACTGAAGCTTTCTTT. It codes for CASSFFGPVATEAFF.

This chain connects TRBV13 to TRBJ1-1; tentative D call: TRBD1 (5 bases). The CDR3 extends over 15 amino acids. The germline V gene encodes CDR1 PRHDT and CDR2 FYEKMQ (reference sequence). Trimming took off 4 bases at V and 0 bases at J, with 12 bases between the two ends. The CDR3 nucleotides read TGTGCCAGCAGCTGGGGGGAGTTTATGAACACTGAAGCTTTCTTT. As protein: CASSWGEFMNTEAFF.

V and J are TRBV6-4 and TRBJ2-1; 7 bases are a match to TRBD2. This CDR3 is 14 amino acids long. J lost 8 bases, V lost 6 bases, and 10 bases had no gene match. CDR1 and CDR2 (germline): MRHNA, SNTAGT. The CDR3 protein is CASSVGGTFDEQFF. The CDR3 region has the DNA TGTGCCAGCAGCGTCGGGGGGACCTTTGATGAGCAGTTCTTC.

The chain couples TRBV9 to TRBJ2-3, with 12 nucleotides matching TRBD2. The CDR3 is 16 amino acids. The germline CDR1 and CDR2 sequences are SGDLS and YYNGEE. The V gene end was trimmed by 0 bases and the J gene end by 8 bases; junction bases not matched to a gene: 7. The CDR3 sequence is CASSVGTSGVGSTQYF. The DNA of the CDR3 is TGTGCCAGCAGCGTAGGGACTAGCGGGGTGGGAAGTACGCAGTATTTT. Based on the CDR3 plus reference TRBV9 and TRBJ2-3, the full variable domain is DSGVTQTPKHLITATGQRVTLRCSPRSGDLSVYWYQQSLDQGLQFLIQYYNGEERAKGNILERFSAQQFPDLHSELNLSSLELGDSALYFCASSVGTSGVGSTQYFGPGTRLTVL.

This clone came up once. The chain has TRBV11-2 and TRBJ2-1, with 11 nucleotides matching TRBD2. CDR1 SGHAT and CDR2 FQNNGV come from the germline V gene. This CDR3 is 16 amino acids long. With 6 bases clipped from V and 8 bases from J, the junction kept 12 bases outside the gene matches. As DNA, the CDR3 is TGTGCCAGCAGTTATAGGGTACTAGCGGGAGTGGATGAGCAGTTCTTC. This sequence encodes CASSYRVLAGVDEQFF.

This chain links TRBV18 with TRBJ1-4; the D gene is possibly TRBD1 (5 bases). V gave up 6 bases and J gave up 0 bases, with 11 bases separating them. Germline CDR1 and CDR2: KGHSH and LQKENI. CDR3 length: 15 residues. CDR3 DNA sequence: TGTGCCAGCTCCCGAGACAGCCCAACTAATGAAAAACTGTTTTTT. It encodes CASSRDSPTNEKLFF.

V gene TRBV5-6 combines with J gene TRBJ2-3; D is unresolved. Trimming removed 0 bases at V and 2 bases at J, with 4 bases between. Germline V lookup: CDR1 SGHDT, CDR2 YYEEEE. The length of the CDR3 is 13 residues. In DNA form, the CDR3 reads TGTGCCAGCAGCTTGGACTACACAGATACGCAGTATTTT. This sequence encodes CASSLDYTDTQYF.

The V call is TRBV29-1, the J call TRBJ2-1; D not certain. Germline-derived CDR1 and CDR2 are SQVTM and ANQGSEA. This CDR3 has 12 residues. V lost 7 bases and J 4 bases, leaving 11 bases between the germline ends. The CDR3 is CSADLSYNEQFF. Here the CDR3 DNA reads TGCAGCGCGGACCTATCTTACAATGAGCAGTTCTTC.

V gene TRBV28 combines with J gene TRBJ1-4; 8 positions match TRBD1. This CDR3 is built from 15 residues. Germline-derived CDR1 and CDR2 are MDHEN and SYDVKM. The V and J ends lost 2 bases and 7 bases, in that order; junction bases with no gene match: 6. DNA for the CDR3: TGTGCCAGCAGTTTACTTCAGGGGGCCAGTGAAAAACTGTTTTTT. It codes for CASSLLQGASEKLFF.

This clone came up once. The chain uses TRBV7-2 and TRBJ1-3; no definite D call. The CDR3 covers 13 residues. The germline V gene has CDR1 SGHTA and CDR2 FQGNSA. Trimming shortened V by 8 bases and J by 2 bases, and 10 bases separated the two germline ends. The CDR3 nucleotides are TGTGCCAGCCGCGAGGCGGCTGGAAACACCATATATTTT. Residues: CASREAAGNTIYF.

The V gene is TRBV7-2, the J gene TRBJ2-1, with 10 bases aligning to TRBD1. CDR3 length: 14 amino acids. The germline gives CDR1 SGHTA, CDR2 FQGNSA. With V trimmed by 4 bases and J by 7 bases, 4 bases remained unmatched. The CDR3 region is CASSSTGGSNEQFF. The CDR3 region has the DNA TGTGCCAGCAGCTCGACAGGGGGCTCAAATGAGCAGTTCTTC.

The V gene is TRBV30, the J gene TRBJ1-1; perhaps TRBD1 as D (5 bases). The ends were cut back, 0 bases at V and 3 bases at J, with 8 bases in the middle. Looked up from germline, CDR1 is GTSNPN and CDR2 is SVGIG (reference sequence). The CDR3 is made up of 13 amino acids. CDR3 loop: CAWSVFRDTEAFF. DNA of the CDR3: TGTGCCTGGAGTGTATTCAGGGACACTGAAGCTTTCTTT.

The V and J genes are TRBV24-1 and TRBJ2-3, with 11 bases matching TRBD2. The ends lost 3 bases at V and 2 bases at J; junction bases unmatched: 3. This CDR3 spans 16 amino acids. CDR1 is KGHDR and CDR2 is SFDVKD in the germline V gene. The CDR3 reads CATSDRLAGLTDTQYF. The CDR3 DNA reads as TGTGCCACCAGTGATCGACTAGCGGGACTCACAGATACGCAGTATTTT.

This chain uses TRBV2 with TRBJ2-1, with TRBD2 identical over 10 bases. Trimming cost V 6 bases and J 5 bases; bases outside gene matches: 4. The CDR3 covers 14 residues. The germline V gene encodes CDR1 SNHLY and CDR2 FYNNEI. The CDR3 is CASRRTSGDNEQFF. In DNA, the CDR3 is TGTGCCAGCAGGCGGACTAGCGGTGACAATGAGCAGTTCTTC.

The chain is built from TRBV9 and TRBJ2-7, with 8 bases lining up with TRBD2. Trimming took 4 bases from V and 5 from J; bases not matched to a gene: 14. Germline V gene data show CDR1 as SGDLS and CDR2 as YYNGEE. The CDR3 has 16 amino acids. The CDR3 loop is CASSPAFVAGRNEQYF. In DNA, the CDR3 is TGTGCCAGCAGCCCAGCCTTCGTAGCGGGGCGCAACGAGCAGTACTTC.

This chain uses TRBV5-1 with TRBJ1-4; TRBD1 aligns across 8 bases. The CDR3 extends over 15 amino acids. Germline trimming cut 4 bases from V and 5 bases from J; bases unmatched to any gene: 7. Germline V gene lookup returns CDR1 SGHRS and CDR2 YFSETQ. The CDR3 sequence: CASSLGQGRNEKLFF. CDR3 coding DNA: TGCGCCAGCAGCCTCGGACAGGGTAGGAATGAAAAACTGTTTTTT.

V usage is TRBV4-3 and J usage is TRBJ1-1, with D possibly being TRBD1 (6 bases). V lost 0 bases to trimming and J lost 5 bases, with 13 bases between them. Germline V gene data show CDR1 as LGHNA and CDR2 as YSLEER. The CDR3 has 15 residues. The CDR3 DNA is TGCGCCAGCAGCCAAGATCGAGGGGGTCGGACTGAAGCTTTCTTT. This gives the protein CASSQDRGGRTEAFF.

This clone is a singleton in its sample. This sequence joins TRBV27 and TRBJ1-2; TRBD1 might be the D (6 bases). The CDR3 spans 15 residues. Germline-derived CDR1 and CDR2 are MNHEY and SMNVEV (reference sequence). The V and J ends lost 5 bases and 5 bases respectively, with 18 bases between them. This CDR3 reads CASSLYRTATYGYTF. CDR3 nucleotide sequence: TGTGCCAGCAGTCTCTATCGGACAGCGACTTATGGCTACACCTTC.

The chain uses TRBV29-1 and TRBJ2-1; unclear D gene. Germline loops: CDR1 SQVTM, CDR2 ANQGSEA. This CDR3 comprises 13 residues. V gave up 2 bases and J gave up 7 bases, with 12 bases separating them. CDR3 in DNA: TGCAGCGTTGAAATGGATGTCGGGAATGAGCAGTTCTTC. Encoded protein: CSVEMDVGNEQFF.

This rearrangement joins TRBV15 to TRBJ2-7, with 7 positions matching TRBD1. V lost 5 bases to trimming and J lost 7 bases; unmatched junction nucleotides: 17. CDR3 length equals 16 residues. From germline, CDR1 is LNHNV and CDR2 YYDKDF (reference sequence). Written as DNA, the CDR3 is TGTGCCACCAGCCTAATACAGGGGAGCCCTTCGAATGAGCAGTACTTC. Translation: CATSLIQGSPSNEQYF.

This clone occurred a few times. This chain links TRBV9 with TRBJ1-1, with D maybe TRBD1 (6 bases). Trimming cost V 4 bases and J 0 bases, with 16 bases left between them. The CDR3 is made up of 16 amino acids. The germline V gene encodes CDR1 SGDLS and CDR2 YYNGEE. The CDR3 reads CASSSRTAVMNTEAFF. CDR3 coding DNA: TGTGCCAGCAGCTCACGGACAGCCGTCATGAACACTGAAGCTTTCTTT.

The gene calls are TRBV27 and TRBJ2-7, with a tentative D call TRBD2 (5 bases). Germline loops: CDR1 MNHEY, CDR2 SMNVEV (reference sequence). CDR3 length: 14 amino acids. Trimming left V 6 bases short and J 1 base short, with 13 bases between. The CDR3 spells CASRLDRASYEQYF. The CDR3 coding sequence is TGTGCCAGCAGACTAGATAGGGCATCCTACGAGCAGTACTTC.

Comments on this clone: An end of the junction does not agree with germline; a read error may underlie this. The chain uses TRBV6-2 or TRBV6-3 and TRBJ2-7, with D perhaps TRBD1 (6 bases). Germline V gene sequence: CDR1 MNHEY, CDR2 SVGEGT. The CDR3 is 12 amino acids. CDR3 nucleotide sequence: TGTGCCAGCAGTTACCCTGACAGGAGACCTTCTTTC. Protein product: CASSYPDRRPSF.

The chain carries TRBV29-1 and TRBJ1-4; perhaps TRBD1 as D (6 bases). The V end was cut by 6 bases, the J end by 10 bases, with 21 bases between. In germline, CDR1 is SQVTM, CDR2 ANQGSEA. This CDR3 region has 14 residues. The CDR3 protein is CSVPTSQGQGKLFF. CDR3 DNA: TGCAGCGTCCCTACAAGCCAGGGGCAGGGAAAACTGTTTTTT.

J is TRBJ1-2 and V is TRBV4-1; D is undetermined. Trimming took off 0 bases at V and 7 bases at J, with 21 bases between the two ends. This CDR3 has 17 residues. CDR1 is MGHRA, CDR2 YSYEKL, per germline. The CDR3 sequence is CASSQDFVLTRSGGYTF. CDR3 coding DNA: TGCGCCAGCAGCCAAGATTTTGTCCTAACCCGGTCGGGTGGCTACACCTTC.